The sequence of this T cell receptor (beta chain) was determined in a study of control samples from healthy donors and cancer patients. The CDR3 is 14 amino acids. The ends were cut back, 5 bases at V and 0 bases at J, with 14 bases in the middle. From germline, CDR1 is GTSNPN and CDR2 SVGIG (reference sequence). Clones were read by immunoSEQ multiplex PCR, and TCRdb kept only the in-frame ones, dropping some. The repertoire holds 75,000 to 100,000 clones, with around 88% as singletons. This TCR was sampled from a man aged 30-40 years in good health. The V call is TRBV30, the J call TRBJ2-7; tentatively, D is TRBD1 or TRBD2 (6 bases each). The material sequenced was blood. CDR3 loop: CAWAQGGSSYEQYF. CDR3 DNA sequence: TGTGCCTGGGCCCAAGGGGGGAGCTCCTACGAGCAGTACTTC.